This T cell receptor beta chain came from a study of T cells after yellow fever vaccination (dated by TCRdb to between 2019 and 2020). Regarding the complete study: Libraries from fractions with low cell numbers were prepared with the SMART-Seq v4 Ultra Low Input RNA kit. To follow T-cell clones before and after primary and booster YFV17D yellow fever vaccination, bulk TCR alpha and beta repertoires were sequenced over time. Blood was drawn at multiple timepoints before and after primary and secondary immunization, with bulk PBMC replicates and cell subsets isolated. The cohort comprised two healthy male donors, one aged 18 to 30 and one aged 30 to 40 years.

This clonotype has a count of ten or more. It lacks a known antigen. Base qualities were left out, and no much larger clone turns up one base away. What the study reported, not specific to this receptor: A small share of clonotypes occurred in both CD4 and CD8 compartments, likely arising from convergent recombination. Because only a couple of donors were included in the study, the extent to which the findings can be generalized is limited. FACS-sorted repertoires could contain abundant contaminating clonotypes from the bulk population, so computational filtering was required. Most clones expanded after primary vaccination were re-detected after the booster (almost 97% of CD4 and about nine tenths of CD8), suggesting broad memory maintenance. Compared with the primary T-cell response, the secondary T-cell response was faster but weaker, reaching its peak on day 5 rather than on day 15.

The meaning of the sample's treatment or condition label: live attenuated yellow fever vaccine strain. At every blood-draw timepoint, two biological replicates of bulk PBMCs were collected. PBMCs were isolated from peripheral blood using a standard Ficoll-Paque protocol. RNA was extracted with TriZol from bulk PBMCs, CD4 and CD8 fractions, and dextramer-positive and dextramer-negative fractions. Taken from cysteine to phenylalanine, the CDR3 has 15 residues. The entry retains the CDR3 DNA only, 45 bases that are in frame from base 1. From the germline V gene, CDR1 is SGHTA and CDR2 is FQGNSA. Compared with germline, V lacks 3 bases and J lacks 4 bases; bases without a gene match: 4. Reads for this sample came from an Illumina NovaSeq 6000. TCR cDNA was made using 5'RACE template switching, a step that added a universal primer site and unique molecular identifiers. cDNA synthesis was primed from both the TCR alpha and TCR beta constant segments. Library amplification used two PCR steps, and the second PCR step added sample barcodes and sequencing adapters. Libraries were sequenced on Illumina HiSeq 2500 (2x100 bp) or NovaSeq (2x150 bp). As for how the authors treated the data: Demultiplexing of reads and collapsing into UMI consensus sequences were performed with MIGEC, and V(D)J alignment was carried out with MiXCR. Clonotypes responding to the vaccine were identified with edgeR on replicate PBMC samples, with the criteria of FDR below 0.01 and a log2 fold change above 5 up to day 15. CD4 or CD8 identity was assigned to each bulk clonotype according to whether the clonotype was present at higher abundance in the sequenced CD4 repertoire or the sequenced CD8 repertoire. TCRdb cleaned the public reads at Q25 with fastp, built clones with MiXCR and kept in-frame beta chains. Entries that share a CDR3 protein sequence are merged under the most common genes and DNA. TCRdb, rather than the study authors, made the V and J calls. The table for this sample lists about 260,000 distinct CDR3 sequences; roughly 3.5% of them were counted only once. The ten largest clonotypes hold around 19% of the sample.

The input for sequencing was PBMCs, taken 15 days after the yellow fever booster vaccination. The rearrangement joined TRBV7-2 to TRBJ2-2; TRBD2 fits 8 bases in the junction. The TCR originated in a man younger than 35 who received the YFV17D yellow fever vaccine. The encoded CDR3 is CASSFLAGSTGELFF. The nucleotide sequence is given as TGTGCCAGCAGCTTCTTAGCGGGGAGCACCGGGGAGCTGTTTTTT.